This TCR beta chain emerged from a study of blood T cell repertoires in COVID-19 (dated by TCRdb to 2018 to 2021). About the full investigation: Samples covering the acute and convalescent phases of COVID-19 were provided by collaborators in the United States, Italy and Spain. The material from the prospective study consisted of cDNA or gDNA derived from T cells, B-cell-depleted T cells, or PBMCs. Deeply sampled blood TCRbeta repertoires from subjects exposed to, actively infected with, or recovered from COVID-19 were included in the dataset. The repertoires were released in a freely available public database meant as a resource for research on the immune response to SARS-CoV-2. Samples were obtained from the ongoing ImmuneRACE study (first 160 participants) and from about 1,300 subjects provided by 6 global collaborators. Sample metadata almost always included a de-identified subject ID, COVID-19 status, age in years and sex. Where available, HLA class I and class II types were taken from metadata supplied by the sample provider and were not determined by assay-based typing.

As encoded in the germline V gene, CDR1 is MNHEY while CDR2 is SVGAGI. The germline ends are 16 bases apart after V is trimmed by 8 bases and J by 2 bases. From cysteine to phenylalanine, the CDR3 is 15 amino acids long. Kept here is only the CDR3 DNA, which spans 45 bases and is read in frame from base 1. Collaborating institutions collected whole blood in K2EDTA tubes following their own protocols. For TCRbeta analysis, collaborators shipped samples in one of three forms: frozen whole blood, isolated PBMCs, or DNA extracted from either of those sample types. Study-wide conclusions, independent of this receptor: The quantity of clinical and demographic metadata differed by source and by participant and was supplied without curation.

Points on this clone: Its cognate antigen has yet to be identified. No much larger clonotype is one base removed from it; base qualities were not supplied.

TCRbeta CDR3 regions were amplified from genomic DNA using the immunoSEQ Assay, a bias-controlled multiplex PCR. Regarding the original processing steps: The number of nucleated cells in each sample was estimated by amplification of reference gene primers within the assay. To quantify the absolute abundance of each unique TCRbeta CDR3 rearrangement, sequence reads were collapsed and filtered. Productive Simpson clonality was computed per sample as the square root of Simpson's diversity index over productive rearrangements. Sourced from immuneACCESS, this table was stored by TCRdb with only in-frame sequences that have V and J called. A share of the clones is absent; for the studies checked, an unresolved V gene accounts for under half, and the remainder has no known explanation. V and J calls and clone size are those listed in that table; D and trimming were worked out from the DNA. The sample data list about 240,000 clones, and roughly 80% of these were observed just once. 9.6% of the sample belongs to the ten largest clones.

This receptor was identified in a woman over 75 with acute or convalescent COVID-19. This receptor chain uses TRBV6-5 and TRBJ1-5, and possibly TRBD1, on 6 matching bases. The source material was peripheral blood. The bases are TGTGCCAGCGTCGGGGGGCCCTTGGGCAATCAGCCCCAGCATTTT. Its translation is CASVGGPLGNQPQHF.